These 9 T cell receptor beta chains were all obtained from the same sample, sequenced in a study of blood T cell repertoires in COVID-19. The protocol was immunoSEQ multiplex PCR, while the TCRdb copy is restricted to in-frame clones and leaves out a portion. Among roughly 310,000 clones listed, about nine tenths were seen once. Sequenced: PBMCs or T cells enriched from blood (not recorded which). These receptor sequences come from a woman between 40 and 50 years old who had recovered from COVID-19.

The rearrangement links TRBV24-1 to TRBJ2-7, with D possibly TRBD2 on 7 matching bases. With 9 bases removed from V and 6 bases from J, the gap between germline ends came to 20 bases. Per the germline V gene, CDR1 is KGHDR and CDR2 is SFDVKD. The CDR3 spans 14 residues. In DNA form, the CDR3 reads TGTGCCACCGAAGCGGGACACGGGATAGGCGAGCAGTACTTC. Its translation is CATEAGHGIGEQYF.

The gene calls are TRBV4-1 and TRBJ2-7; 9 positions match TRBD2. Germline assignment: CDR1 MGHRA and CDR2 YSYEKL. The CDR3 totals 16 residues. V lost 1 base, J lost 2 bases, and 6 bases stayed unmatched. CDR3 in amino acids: CASSQAPSGITYEQYF. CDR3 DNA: TGCGCCAGCAGCCAAGCACCTAGCGGGATCACCTACGAGCAGTACTTC.

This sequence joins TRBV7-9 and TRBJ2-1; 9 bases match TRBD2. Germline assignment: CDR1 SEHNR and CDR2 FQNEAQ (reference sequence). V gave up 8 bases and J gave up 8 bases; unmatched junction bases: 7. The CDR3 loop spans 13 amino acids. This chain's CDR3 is CASEERGDDEQFF. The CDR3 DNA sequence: TGTGCCAGCGAGGAGCGGGGGGACGATGAGCAGTTCTTC.

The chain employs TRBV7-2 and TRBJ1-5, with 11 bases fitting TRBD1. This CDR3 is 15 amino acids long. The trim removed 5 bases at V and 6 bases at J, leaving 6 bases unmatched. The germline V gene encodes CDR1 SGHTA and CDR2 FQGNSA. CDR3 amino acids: CASSPRTGGLQPQHF. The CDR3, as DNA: TGTGCCAGCAGCCCGCGGACAGGGGGCCTTCAGCCCCAGCATTTT.

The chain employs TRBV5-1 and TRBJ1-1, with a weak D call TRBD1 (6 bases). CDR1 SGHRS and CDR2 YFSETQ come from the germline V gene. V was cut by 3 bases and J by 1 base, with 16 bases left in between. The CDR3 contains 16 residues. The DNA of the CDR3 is TGCGCCAGCAGCTCGAACTACAGGGATAGGAACACTGAAGCTTTCTTT. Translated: CASSSNYRDRNTEAFF.

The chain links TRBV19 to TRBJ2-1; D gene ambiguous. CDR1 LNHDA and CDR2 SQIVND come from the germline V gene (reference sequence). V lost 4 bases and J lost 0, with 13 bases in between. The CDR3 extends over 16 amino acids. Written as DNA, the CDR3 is TGTGCCAGTAGTAACCCCTTAGCTCTCTCCTACAATGAGCAGTTCTTC. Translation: CASSNPLALSYNEQFF.

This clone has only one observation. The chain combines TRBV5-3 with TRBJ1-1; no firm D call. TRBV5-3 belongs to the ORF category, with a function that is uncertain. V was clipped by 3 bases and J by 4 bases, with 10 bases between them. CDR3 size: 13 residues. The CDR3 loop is CARSWRLFTEAFF. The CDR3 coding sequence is TGTGCCAGAAGCTGGAGGTTATTCACTGAAGCTTTCTTT.

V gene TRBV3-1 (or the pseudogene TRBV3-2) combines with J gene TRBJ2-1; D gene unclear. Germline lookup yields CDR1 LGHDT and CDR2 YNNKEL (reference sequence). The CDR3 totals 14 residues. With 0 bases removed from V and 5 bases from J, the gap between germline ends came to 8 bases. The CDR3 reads CASSQEAINNEQFF. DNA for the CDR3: TGTGCCAGCAGCCAAGAGGCAATCAACAATGAGCAGTTCTTC.

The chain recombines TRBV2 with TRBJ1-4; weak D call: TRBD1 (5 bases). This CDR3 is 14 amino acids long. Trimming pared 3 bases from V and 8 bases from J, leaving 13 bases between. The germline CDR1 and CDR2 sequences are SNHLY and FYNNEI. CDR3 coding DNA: TGTGCCAGCAGTGATGGAAGGGGAGGAGAAAAACTGTTTTTT. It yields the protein CASSDGRGGEKLFF.